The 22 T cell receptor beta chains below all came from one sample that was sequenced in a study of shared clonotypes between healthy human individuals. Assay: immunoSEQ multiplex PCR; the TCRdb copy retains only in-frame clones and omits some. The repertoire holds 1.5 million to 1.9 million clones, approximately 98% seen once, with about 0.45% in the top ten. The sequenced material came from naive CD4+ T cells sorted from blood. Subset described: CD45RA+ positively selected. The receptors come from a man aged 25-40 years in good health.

The CDR3 nucleotides read TGTGCCAGCAGCTTAGGGACACTAGCGGAGCAGTTCTTC. It translates to CASSLGTLAEQFF. This chain uses TRBV7-8 with TRBJ2-1, with TRBD2 matching over 7 bases. Germline lookup yields CDR1 SGHVS and CDR2 FQNEAQ. V lost 1 base and J lost 10; bases outside the gene matches: 4. CDR3 length: 13 amino acids.

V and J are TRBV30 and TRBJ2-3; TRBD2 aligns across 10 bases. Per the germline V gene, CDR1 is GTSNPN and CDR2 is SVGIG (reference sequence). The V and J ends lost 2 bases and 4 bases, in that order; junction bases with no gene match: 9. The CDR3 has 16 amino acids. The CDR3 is CAWSTSGRATADTQYF. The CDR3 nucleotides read TGTGCCTGGAGTACGAGCGGGAGGGCCACTGCAGATACGCAGTATTTT.

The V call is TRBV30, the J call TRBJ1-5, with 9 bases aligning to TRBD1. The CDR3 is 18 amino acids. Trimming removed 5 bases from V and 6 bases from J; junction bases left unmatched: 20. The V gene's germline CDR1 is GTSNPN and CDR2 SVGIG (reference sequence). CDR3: CAWASAIGTGYRSQPQHF. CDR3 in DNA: TGTGCCTGGGCATCCGCCATAGGGACAGGGTATAGAAGTCAGCCCCAGCATTTT.

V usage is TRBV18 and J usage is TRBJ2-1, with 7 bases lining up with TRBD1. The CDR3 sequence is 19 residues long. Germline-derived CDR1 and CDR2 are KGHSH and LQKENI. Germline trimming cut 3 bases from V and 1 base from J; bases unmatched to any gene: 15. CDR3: CASSPDEKGANLSYNEQFF. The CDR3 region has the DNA TGTGCCAGCTCACCTGACGAGAAGGGGGCAAACCTATCCTACAATGAGCAGTTCTTC.

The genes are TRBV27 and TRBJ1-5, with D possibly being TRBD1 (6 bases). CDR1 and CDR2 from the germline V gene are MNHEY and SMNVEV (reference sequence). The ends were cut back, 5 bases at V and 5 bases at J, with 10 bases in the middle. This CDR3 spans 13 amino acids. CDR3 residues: CASSPQGHQPQHF. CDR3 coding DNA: TGTGCCAGCAGTCCTCAGGGGCATCAGCCCCAGCATTTT.

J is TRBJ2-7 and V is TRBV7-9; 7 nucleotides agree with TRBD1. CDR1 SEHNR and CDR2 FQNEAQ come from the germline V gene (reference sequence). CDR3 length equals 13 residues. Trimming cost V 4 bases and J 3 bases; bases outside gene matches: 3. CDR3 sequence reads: CASSYGQVYEQYF. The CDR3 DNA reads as TGTGCCAGCAGCTACGGACAGGTCTACGAGCAGTACTTC.

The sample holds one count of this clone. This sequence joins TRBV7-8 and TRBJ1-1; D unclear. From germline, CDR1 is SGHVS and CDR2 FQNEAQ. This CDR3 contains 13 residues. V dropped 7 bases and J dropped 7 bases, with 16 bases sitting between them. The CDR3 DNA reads TGTGCCAGCACCCCCAGTGGGTGGTTTGAAGCTTTCTTT. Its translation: CASTPSGWFEAFF.

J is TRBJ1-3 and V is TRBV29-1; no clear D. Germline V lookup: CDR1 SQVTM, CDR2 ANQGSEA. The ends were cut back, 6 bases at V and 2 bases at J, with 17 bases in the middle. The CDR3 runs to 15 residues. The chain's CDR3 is CSVKVAAAPGNTIYF. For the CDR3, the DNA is TGCAGCGTGAAGGTCGCGGCAGCTCCTGGAAACACCATATATTTT.

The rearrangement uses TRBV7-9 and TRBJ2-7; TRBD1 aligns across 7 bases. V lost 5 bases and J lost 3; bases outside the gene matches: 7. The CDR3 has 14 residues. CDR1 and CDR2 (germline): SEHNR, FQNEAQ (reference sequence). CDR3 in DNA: TGTGCCAGCAGCGAAGACAGGGCCTACTACGAGCAGTACTTC. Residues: CASSEDRAYYEQYF. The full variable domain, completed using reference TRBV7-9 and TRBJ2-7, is DTGVSQNPRHKITKRGQNVTFRCDPISEHNRLYWYRQTLGQGPEFLTYFQNEAQLEKSRLLSDRFSAERPKGSFSTLEIQRTEQGDSAMYLCASSEDRAYYEQYFGPGTRLTVT.

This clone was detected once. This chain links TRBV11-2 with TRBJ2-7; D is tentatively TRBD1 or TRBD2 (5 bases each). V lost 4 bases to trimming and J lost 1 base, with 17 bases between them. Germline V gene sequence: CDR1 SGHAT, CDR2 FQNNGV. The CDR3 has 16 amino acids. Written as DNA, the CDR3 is TGTGCCAGCAGCTCTGGCGCGAGGGACGGGTCCTACGAGCAGTACTTC. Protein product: CASSSGARDGSYEQYF.

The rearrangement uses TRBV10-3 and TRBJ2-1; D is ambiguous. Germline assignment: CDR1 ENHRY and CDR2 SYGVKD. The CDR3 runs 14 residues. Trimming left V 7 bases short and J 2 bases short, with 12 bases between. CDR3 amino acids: CAIKRGGTYNEQFF. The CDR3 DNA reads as TGTGCCATCAAGCGTGGTGGCACCTACAATGAGCAGTTCTTC.

The CDR3 DNA reads as TGTGCCAGCAGTTTACGCGGACTAGCGGGAGATGAGACCCAGTACTTC. Protein: CASSLRGLAGDETQYF. The rearrangement links TRBV27 to TRBJ2-5, with TRBD2 matching 13 bases. The junction had 5 bases not matched to a gene; V was cut back by 2 bases and J by 5 bases. CDR3 length: 16 residues. Germline loops: CDR1 MNHEY, CDR2 SMNVEV (reference sequence).

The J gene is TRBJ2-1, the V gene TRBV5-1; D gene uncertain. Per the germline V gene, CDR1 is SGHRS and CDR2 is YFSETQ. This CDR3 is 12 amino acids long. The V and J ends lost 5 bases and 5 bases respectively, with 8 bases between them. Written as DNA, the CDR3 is TGCGCCAGCAGTCAGAGGAACAATGAGCAGTTCTTC. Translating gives CASSQRNNEQFF. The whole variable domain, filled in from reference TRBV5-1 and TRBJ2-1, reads KAGVTQTPRYLIKTRGQQVTLSCSPISGHRSVSWYQQTPGQGLQFLFEYFSETQRNKGNFPGRFSGRQFSNSRSEMNVSTLELGDSALYLCASSQRNNEQFFGPGTRLTVL.

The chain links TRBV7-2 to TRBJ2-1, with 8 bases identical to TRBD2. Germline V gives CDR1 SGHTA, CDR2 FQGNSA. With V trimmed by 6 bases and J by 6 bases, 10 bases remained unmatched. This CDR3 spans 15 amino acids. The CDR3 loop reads CASRDTGGPVNEQFF. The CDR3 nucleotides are TGTGCCAGCAGAGATACGGGAGGGCCGGTCAATGAGCAGTTCTTC. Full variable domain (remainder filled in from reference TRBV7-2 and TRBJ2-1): GAGVSQSPSNKVTEKGKDVELRCDPISGHTALYWYRQSLGQGLEFLIYFQGNSAPDKSGLPSDRFSAERTGGSVSTLTIQRTQQEDSAVYLCASRDTGGPVNEQFFGPGTRLTVL.

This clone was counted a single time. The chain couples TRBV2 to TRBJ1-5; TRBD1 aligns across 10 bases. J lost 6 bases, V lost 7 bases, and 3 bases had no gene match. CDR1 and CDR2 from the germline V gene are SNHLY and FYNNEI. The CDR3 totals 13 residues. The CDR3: CASTGTGVQPQHF. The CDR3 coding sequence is TGTGCCAGCACCGGGACAGGGGTTCAGCCCCAGCATTTT.

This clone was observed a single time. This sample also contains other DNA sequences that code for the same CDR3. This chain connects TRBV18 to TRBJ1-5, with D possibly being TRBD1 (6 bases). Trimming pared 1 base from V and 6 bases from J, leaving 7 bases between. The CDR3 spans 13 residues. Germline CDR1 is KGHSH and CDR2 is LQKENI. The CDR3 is CASSPQGGQPQHF. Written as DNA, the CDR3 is TGTGCCAGCTCACCACAAGGGGGTCAGCCCCAGCATTTT.

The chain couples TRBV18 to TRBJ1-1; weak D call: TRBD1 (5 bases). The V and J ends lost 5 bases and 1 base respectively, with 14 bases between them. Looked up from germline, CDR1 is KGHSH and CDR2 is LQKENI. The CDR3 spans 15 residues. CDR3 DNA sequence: TGTGCCAGCTCATCAAAGACAGACTCGAACACTGAAGCTTTCTTT. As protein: CASSSKTDSNTEAFF.

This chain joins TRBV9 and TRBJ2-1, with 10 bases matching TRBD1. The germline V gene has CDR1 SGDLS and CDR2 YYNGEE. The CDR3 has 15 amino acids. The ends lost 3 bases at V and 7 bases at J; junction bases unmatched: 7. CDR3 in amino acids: CASSGWTGGVNEQFF. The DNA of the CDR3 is TGTGCCAGCAGCGGGTGGACAGGGGGAGTGAATGAGCAGTTCTTC. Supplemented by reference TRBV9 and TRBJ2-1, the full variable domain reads DSGVTQTPKHLITATGQRVTLRCSPRSGDLSVYWYQQSLDQGLQFLIQYYNGEERAKGNILERFSAQQFPDLHSELNLSSLELGDSALYFCASSGWTGGVNEQFFGPGTRLTVL.

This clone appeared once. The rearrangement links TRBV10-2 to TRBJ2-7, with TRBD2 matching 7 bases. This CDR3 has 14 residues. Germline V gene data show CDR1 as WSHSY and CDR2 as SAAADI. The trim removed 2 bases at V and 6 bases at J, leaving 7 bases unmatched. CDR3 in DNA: TGCGCCAGCAGTGAGCGGCGGGAGATCGGCGAGCAGTACTTC. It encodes CASSERREIGEQYF.

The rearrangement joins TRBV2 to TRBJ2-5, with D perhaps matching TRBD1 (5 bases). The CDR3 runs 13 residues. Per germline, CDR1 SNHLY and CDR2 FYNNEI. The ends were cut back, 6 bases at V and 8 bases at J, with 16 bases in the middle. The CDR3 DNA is TGTGCCAGCAGGAGAGGCAGGGAATTCACCCAGTACTTC. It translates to CASRRGREFTQYF.

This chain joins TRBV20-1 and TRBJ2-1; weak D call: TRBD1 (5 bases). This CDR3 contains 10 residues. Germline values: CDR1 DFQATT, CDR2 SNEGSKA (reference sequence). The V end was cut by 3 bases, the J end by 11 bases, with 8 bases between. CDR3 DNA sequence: TGCAGTGCTAGGAGACAGAAGCAGTTCTTC. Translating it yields CSARRQKQFF.

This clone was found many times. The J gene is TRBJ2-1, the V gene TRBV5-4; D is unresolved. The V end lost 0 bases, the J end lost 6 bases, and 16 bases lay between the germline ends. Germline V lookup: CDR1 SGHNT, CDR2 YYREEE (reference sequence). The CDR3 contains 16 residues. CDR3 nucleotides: TGTGCCAGCAGCTTGGGGTACGCCAGGTCTGGCAATGAGCAGTTCTTC. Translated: CASSLGYARSGNEQFF.